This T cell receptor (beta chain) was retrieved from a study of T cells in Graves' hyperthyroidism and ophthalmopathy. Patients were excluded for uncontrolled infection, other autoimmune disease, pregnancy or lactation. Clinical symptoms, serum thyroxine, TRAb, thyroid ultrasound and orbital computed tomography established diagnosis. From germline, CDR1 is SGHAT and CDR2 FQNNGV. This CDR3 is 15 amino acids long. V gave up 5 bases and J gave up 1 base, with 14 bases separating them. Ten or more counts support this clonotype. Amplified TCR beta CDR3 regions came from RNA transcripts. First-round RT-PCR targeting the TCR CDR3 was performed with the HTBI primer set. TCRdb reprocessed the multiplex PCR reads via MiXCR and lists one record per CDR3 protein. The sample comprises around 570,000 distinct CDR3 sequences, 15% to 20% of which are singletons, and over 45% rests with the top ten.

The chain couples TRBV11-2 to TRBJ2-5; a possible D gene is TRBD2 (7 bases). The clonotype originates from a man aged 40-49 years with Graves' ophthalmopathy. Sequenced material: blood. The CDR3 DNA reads TGTGCCAGCAGCCAAGGGGGGGGGCTCCAAGAGACCCAGTACTTC. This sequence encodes CASSQGGGLQETQYF.